The rows below give T cell receptor beta chains drawn from one sample of a study of blood T cell repertoires in COVID-19. Assay used: immunoSEQ multiplex PCR; TCRdb lists only in-frame clones, some missing. The table includes 50,000 to 65,000 clones, around 90% detected once. Sequencing was carried out using peripheral blood. All receptors come from a man aged 70 or older with acute or convalescent COVID-19. CDR3s include the opening cysteine and the closing phenylalanine or tryptophan. The D gene is left open where the match is weak. Some rows mark clone size as missing; the rest say once, few, many or name a class of expanded clone.

>.|TRBJ1-5|.|TRBV27
TGTGCCAGCAGTTTGCTAGGGGAAGGCTTGGGGCAGCCCCAGCATTTT
CASSLLGEGLGQPQHF
>.|TRBJ2-5|.|TRBV6-5
TGTGCCAGCAACCAGGGTAATAAAGAGACCCAGTACTTC
CASNQGNKETQYF
>.|TRBJ2-1|TRBD2|TRBV6-2/TRBV6-3
TGTGCCAGCAGCTGGACTAGCGGGAGTGGTGAGCAGTTCTTC
CASSWTSGSGEQFF
>.|TRBJ2-7|.|TRBV5-1
TGCGCCAGCAGCTTGGGATTGCAGGAGGCATACGAGCAGTACTTC
CASSLGLQEAYEQYF
>.|TRBJ2-1|TRBD2|TRBV11-2
TGTGCCAGCAGCCCGGGGGAACTAGCGTTGAATGAGCAGTTCTTC
CASSPGELALNEQFF
>.|TRBJ1-1|TRBD1|TRBV12-5
TGTGCTAGTGGTTTCCCTCCGGGACAGGGGGCGGGGATGAACACTGAAGCTTTCTTT
CASGFPPGQGAGMNTEAFF
>.|TRBJ2-3|TRBD2|TRBV29-1
TGCAGCGTTGGAGGTAGCGGGAGTACAGATACGCAGTATTTT
CSVGGSGSTDTQYF
>.|TRBJ2-3|.|TRBV7-6
TGTGCCAGCAGCAACAGGGCGGGTAGCACAGATACGCAGTATTTT
CASSNRAGSTDTQYF
>.|TRBJ1-4|.|TRBV3-1/TRBV3-2
TGTGCCAGCAGCCAACCGAGGAGGCATGGAGGGGAAAAACTGTTTTTT
CASSQPRRHGGEKLFF
>.|TRBJ1-2|TRBD1|TRBV3-1/TRBV3-2
TGTGCCAGCAGCCCACAATATGGACAGGGGACCTATGGCTACACCTTC
CASSPQYGQGTYGYTF
>.|TRBJ1-2|TRBD1|TRBV27
TGTGCCAGCAGCCGAGGGACAGGGGGCTTGAGCTACACCTTC
CASSRGTGGLSYTF
>.|TRBJ1-1|.|TRBV5-1
TGCGCCAGCAGCTTCGGGGGGGGCGCAACTGAAGCTTTCTTT
CASSFGGGATEAFF
>.|TRBJ2-3|TRBD2|TRBV15
TGTGCCACCAGCTCCCCGGGGAGGGCGGGAGAACCCGATACGCAGTATTTT
CATSSPGRAGEPDTQYF
>.|TRBJ2-5|TRBD1|TRBV14
TGTGCCAGCAGCACGTTGACAGGGCGGGAGACCCAGTACTTC
CASSTLTGRETQYF
>.|TRBJ2-3|.|TRBV12-5
TGTGCTAGTGGGAGGGACACAGATACGCAGTATTTT
CASGRDTDTQYF
>.|TRBJ2-2|TRBD2|TRBV3-1/TRBV3-2
TGTGCCAGCAGCCCGGCGGGGGGGCGGAGCGGGGAGCTGTTTTTT
CASSPAGGRSGELFF
>.|TRBJ1-5|TRBD1|TRBV5-1
TGCGCCAGCAGCTTGGTTCCAGGGGGCGCGGATCAGCCCCAGCATTTT
CASSLVPGGADQPQHF
>.|TRBJ2-5|TRBD2|TRBV4-1
TGCGCCAGCAGCCAAGGTCCAGCGGGGGGCCGGGAGACCCAGTACTTC
CASSQGPAGGRETQYF
>.|TRBJ2-1|.|TRBV5-1
TGCGCCAGCAGCTTGGGCTCAACGAACAGAGATGAGCAGTTCTTC
CASSLGSTNRDEQFF
>.|TRBJ2-3|TRBD2|TRBV7-9
TGTGCCAGCAGCCTTCCTTGGACTAGCGGGAGCACAGATACGCAGTATTTT
CASSLPWTSGSTDTQYF
>once|TRBJ2-1|TRBD2|TRBV6-5
TGTGCCAGCAGTAACAGCGGGAGACTAAATGAGCAGTTCTTC
CASSNSGRLNEQFF
>.|TRBJ1-2|.|TRBV6-5
TGTGCCAGCACGATAAGCGTTGCTGGCTACACCTTC
CASTISVAGYTF
>once|TRBJ2-5|.|TRBV9
TGTGCCAGCAGCGAAAGCCCCAGGGCGGAAGAGACCCAGTACTTC
CASSESPRAEETQYF
>.|TRBJ1-1|.|TRBV6-5
TGTGCCAGCAAGGGGCAGCAGAACACTGAAGCTTTCTTT
CASKGQQNTEAFF
>.|TRBJ2-7|TRBD1|TRBV28
TGTGCCAGCAGTCACGGGACAGGCCTCAACGAGCAGTACTTC
CASSHGTGLNEQYF
>.|TRBJ1-1|.|TRBV2
TGTGCCAGCAGTGAAGCGCAGGCGATAGGTCGAGCTTTCTTT
CASSEAQAIGRAFF
>.|TRBJ2-7|.|TRBV3-1/TRBV3-2
TGTGCCAGCAGCCATAGCTACGAGCAGTACTTC
CASSHSYEQYF
>.|TRBJ1-2|.|TRBV10-2
TGCGCCAGCAGTGACCGGACGGCCGAGGGCTATGGCTACACCTTC
CASSDRTAEGYGYTF
>.|TRBJ2-7|TRBD1|TRBV7-9
TGTGCCAGCAGCTTAGATCAGGGGGCCTACGAGCAGTACTTC
CASSLDQGAYEQYF